This TCR beta chain stems from a study of T cells in localized non-small cell lung cancer. Study results and caveats: Among the tissues sampled, uninvolved adjacent lung had the highest T cell clonality, above tumor. Because researchers sequenced only one region of the tumor, heterogeneity is still possible. Adjacent lung had a median about 55 of the 100 largest tumor clones. The study linked higher blood T cell density to longer overall survival.

The V segment lost 0 bases and the J segment 4 bases; nucleotides outside the gene matches: 3. Germline V gene data show CDR1 as SGHRS and CDR2 as YFSETQ. The CDR3 has 15 residues. The table came from immunoSEQ multiplex PCR; TCRdb's copy has only in-frame clones and leaves some out. Of 100,000 to 150,000 clones listed, approximately 88% were seen once; the top ten hold roughly 1.8%. On this clone: The antigen remains undetermined.

Specimen: peripheral blood, collected before any cancer treatment. This sequence was found in a female donor at least 60 years old with stage I lung adenocarcinoma. V is TRBV5-1 and J is TRBJ2-1, with TRBD2 identical over 8 bases. The DNA of the CDR3 is TGCGCCAGCAGCTTGGTAGCGGGGCCTTACAATGAGCAGTTCTTC. Translation: CASSLVAGPYNEQFF. The variable domain in full, completed from reference TRBV5-1 and TRBJ2-1, reads KAGVTQTPRYLIKTRGQQVTLSCSPISGHRSVSWYQQTPGQGLQFLFEYFSETQRNKGNFPGRFSGRQFSNSRSEMNVSTLELGDSALYLCASSLVAGPYNEQFFGPGTRLTVL.